This TCR beta chain originates from a study of T cells after posttransplantation cyclophosphamide. Sampled 1 year posttransplant, controls received myeloablative marrow transplants, methotrexate and a calcineurin inhibitor. Points from the study as a whole: Donor-recipient repertoire similarity was low at 1-2 months, rising over year one. Skin or GI-infiltrating T cells shared few TRB sequences with blood.

TCRdb keeps only in-frame clones here, not all; method: immunoSEQ multiplex PCR. This repertoire shows approximately 20,000 clones, around 87% found once; its top ten account for about 1.8%. Regarding this clone: The antigen is unknown.

The CDR3 is made up of 14 amino acids. Trimming at V came to 6 bases and at J to 3 bases, leaving 7 bases not matched to a gene. Germline-derived CDR1 and CDR2 are MNHNS and SASEGT. The chain employs TRBV6-1 and TRBJ2-5; 7 nucleotides line up with TRBD2. The clonotype comes from a female patient younger than 45 who received an allogeneic stem cell transplant from an unrelated donor, was CMV-positive, and had acute and chronic GVHD. Part of the T cell pool may stem from the graft donor. The specimen was PBMCs, collected roughly 350 days after allogeneic stem cell transplant with calcineurin inhibitor and methotrexate. The CDR3 region is CASSPLAEKETQYF. DNA for the CDR3: TGTGCCAGCAGCCCTCTAGCGGAAAAAGAGACCCAGTACTTC.